Listed here are 23 T cell receptor beta chains from one sample, sequenced in a study of T cell repertoires in cytomegalovirus infection. TCRdb re-analysed the reads in MiXCR, keeping a single row per CDR3 protein. The sample holds fewer than 350,000 distinct CDR3 sequences, around 9.5% seen once. Sequenced: PBMCs. Source of these receptors: a human donor in good health (CMV status not recorded). Some clones in this sample may be carry-over from other donors' samples.

V gene TRBV7-2 combines with J gene TRBJ2-1; 12 nucleotides match TRBD2. The CDR3 consists of 16 residues. V trimming: 5 bases; J trimming: 7 bases; junction bases outside the gene matches: 9. CDR1 is SGHTA, CDR2 FQGNSA, per germline. CDR3 in amino acids: CASSPGGLAGRNEQFF. The CDR3 nucleotides are TGTGCCAGCAGCCCAGGCGGACTAGCGGGGCGAAATGAGCAGTTCTTC.

This chain uses TRBV10-3 with TRBJ2-5, with a tentative D call TRBD2 (5 bases). Trimming took 7 bases from V and 4 from J, leaving 16 bases between them. The V gene's germline CDR1 is ENHRY and CDR2 SYGVKD. This CDR3 contains 14 residues. CDR3 sequence (DNA): TGTGCCATCAATCCGGGAAGCCGCGGAGAGACCCAGTACTTC. It encodes CAINPGSRGETQYF.

This clonotype was picked up a small number of times. V gene TRBV19 combines with J gene TRBJ2-6; TRBD1 agrees at 8 bases. J gave up 1 base and V 7 bases, and 3 bases lay outside the gene matches. Per the germline V gene, CDR1 is LNHDA and CDR2 is SQIVND (reference sequence). The CDR3 runs to 15 residues. The CDR3 here is CASNDRGSGANVLTF. In DNA, the CDR3 is TGTGCCAGTAACGACAGGGGTTCTGGGGCCAACGTCCTGACTTTC.

V and J are TRBV9 and TRBJ2-7; D remains unclear. The CDR3 loop spans 16 amino acids. In germline, CDR1 is SGDLS, CDR2 YYNGEE. Trimming took 4 bases from V and 5 from J, leaving 22 bases between them. This chain's CDR3 is CASSLYRASAVDEQYF. CDR3 nucleotide sequence: TGTGCCAGCAGCTTATACCGGGCCTCGGCCGTCGACGAGCAGTACTTC.

This clonotype was found many times. This chain uses TRBV2 with TRBJ1-5; D perhaps matches TRBD1 (5 bases). Germline CDR1 SNHLY, CDR2 FYNNEI. This CDR3 has 14 residues. With 0 bases removed from V and 14 bases from J, the gap between germline ends came to 17 bases. DNA of the CDR3: TGTGCCAGCAGTGAAGCGGGGAGGACACGGAAAAAGCATTTT. This gives the protein CASSEAGRTRKKHF.

Ten or more counts support this clonotype. DNA of the CDR3: TGTGCCAGCTCCTTCGGGGGGGCCGGCTACGAGCAGTACTTC. Residues: CASSFGGAGYEQYF. The V call is TRBV7-9, the J call TRBJ2-7; 8 nucleotides line up with TRBD2. Germline assignment: CDR1 SEHNR and CDR2 FQNEAQ (reference sequence). This CDR3 region has 14 residues. The junction had 9 bases not matched to a gene; V was cut back by 8 bases and J by 3 bases.

This clonotype has at least ten counts. The chain employs TRBV19 and TRBJ1-5, with D possibly matching TRBD1 (5 bases). Germline loops: CDR1 LNHDA, CDR2 SQIVND (reference sequence). CDR3 size: 15 residues. V lost 0 bases to trimming and J lost 1 base, with 7 bases between them. The CDR3 coding sequence is TGTGCCAGTAGTATAGATGCAGGGAGCAATCAGCCCCAGCATTTT. Its translation is CASSIDAGSNQPQHF.

There are many counts of this clonotype. The V gene is TRBV11-2, the J gene TRBJ1-4; D not resolved. CDR3 length: 12 amino acids. Trimming left V 4 bases short and J 9 bases short, with 9 bases between. From germline, CDR1 is SGHAT and CDR2 FQNNGV. CDR3 residues: CASSSGSQKLFF. CDR3 nucleotide sequence: TGTGCCAGCAGCTCCGGATCCCAAAAACTGTTTTTT.

J is TRBJ2-1 and V is TRBV15; 7 bases map to TRBD2. The CDR3 consists of 14 residues. CDR1 and CDR2 (germline): LNHNV, YYDKDF (reference sequence). With 8 bases clipped from V and 7 bases from J, the junction kept 11 bases outside the gene matches. This CDR3 reads CATARGGSRNEQFF. The DNA for the CDR3 is TGTGCCACCGCGCGCGGCGGGAGTAGGAATGAGCAGTTCTTC. Using reference TRBV15 and TRBJ2-1 for the parts outside the CDR3, the full variable domain is DAMVIQNPRYQVTQFGKPVTLSCSQTLNHNVMYWYQQKSSQAPKLLFHYYDKDFNNEADTPDNFQSRRPNTSFCFLDIRSPGLGDTAMYLCATARGGSRNEQFFGPGTRLTVL.

This clonotype showed up many times. This chain links TRBV7-8 with TRBJ1-6; 8 bases agree with TRBD1. The J segment lost 10 bases and the V segment lost 3 bases, leaving 8 bases of the junction unmatched. This CDR3 is 15 amino acids long. CDR1 and CDR2 (germline): SGHVS, FQNEAQ. CDR3 amino acids: CASSLISGGRSPLHF. CDR3 in DNA: TGTGCCAGCAGCTTGATTTCAGGGGGCCGCTCACCCCTCCACTTT.

The chain employs TRBV6-5 and TRBJ2-1, with TRBD1 matching over 7 bases. This CDR3 has 15 amino acids. Trimming at V came to 1 base and at J to 7 bases, leaving 7 bases not matched to a gene. Per the germline V gene, CDR1 is MNHEY and CDR2 is SVGAGI. The CDR3 spells CASSYFRQQGNEQFF. For the CDR3, the DNA is TGTGCCAGCAGTTACTTTCGGCAACAGGGGAATGAGCAGTTCTTC.

The chain is built from TRBV5-5 and TRBJ1-2; D gene ambiguous. The CDR3 is 14 residues long. V was trimmed by 2 bases and J by 4 bases, leaving 12 bases between them. CDR1 SGHKS and CDR2 YYEKEE come from the germline V gene (reference sequence). The CDR3: CASSFGTEIYGYTF. In nucleotides, the CDR3 is TGTGCCAGCAGCTTTGGAACAGAAATCTATGGCTACACCTTC.

At least ten counts were recorded for this clonotype. This chain uses TRBV10-3 with TRBJ1-1; a weak D match, TRBD1 (6 bases). Trimming stripped 6 bases from V and 4 bases from J, with 15 bases between. CDR3 length: 14 residues. CDR1 and CDR2 (germline): ENHRY, SYGVKD. The CDR3 DNA reads TGTGCCATCAGAACCACAGGGTTGGCCACTGAAGCTTTCTTT. Amino acid sequence: CAIRTTGLATEAFF.

The gene calls are TRBV6-6 and TRBJ1-5, with no clear D. V lost 2 bases and J 4 bases, leaving 15 bases between the germline ends. The CDR3 totals 16 residues. The germline V gene has CDR1 MNHNY and CDR2 SVGAGI (reference sequence). The CDR3 DNA is TGTGCCAGCAGTTACGGGCAGGCGGACCTAAATCAGCCCCAGCATTTT. Amino acid sequence: CASSYGQADLNQPQHF.

At least ten counts were recorded for this clonotype. The rearrangement links TRBV7-2 to TRBJ2-7; tentative D call: TRBD2 (5 bases). Germline CDR1 and CDR2: SGHTA and FQGNSA. This CDR3 is built from 15 residues. V lost 1 base to trimming and J lost 2 bases, with 12 bases between them. The CDR3, as DNA: TGTGCCAGCAGCTTAGGGGCGGGTAACCCCTACGAGCAGTACTTC. Its translation: CASSLGAGNPYEQYF.

This rearrangement joins TRBV7-2 to TRBJ1-1, with D perhaps matching TRBD1 (5 bases). There are 14 residues in the CDR3. With 2 bases removed from V and 4 bases from J, the gap between germline ends came to 11 bases. Germline V lookup: CDR1 SGHTA, CDR2 FQGNSA. This chain's CDR3 is CASSLKMGGTEAFF. DNA of the CDR3: TGTGCCAGCAGCTTAAAGATGGGGGGCACTGAAGCTTTCTTT. Supplemented by reference TRBV7-2 and TRBJ1-1, the full variable domain reads GAGVSQSPSNKVTEKGKDVELRCDPISGHTALYWYRQSLGQGLEFLIYFQGNSAPDKSGLPSDRFSAERTGGSVSTLTIQRTQQEDSAVYLCASSLKMGGTEAFFGQGTRLTVV.

Concerning this clonotype itself: Germline is not matched at one junction end, which may reflect a read error. The V and J genes are TRBV5-1 and TRBJ1-2; 9 nucleotides line up with TRBD1. Germline V gives CDR1 SGHRS, CDR2 YFSETQ. The CDR3 contains 15 residues. This CDR3 reads CASSTGGRENFGYTF. DNA for the CDR3: TGCGCCAGCAGTACAGGGGGCAGGGAAAACTTTGGCTACACCTTC.

This clonotype occurred a few times. The chain carries TRBV4-1 and TRBJ2-7; D possibly corresponds to TRBD1 (6 bases). CDR3 length: 15 residues. V dropped 1 base and J dropped 3 bases, with 13 bases sitting between them. The germline CDR1 and CDR2 sequences are MGHRA and YSYEKL. CDR3 DNA: TGCGCCAGCAGCCAAGCTTTCGGACAGAGCTACGAGCAGTACTTC. Translating it yields CASSQAFGQSYEQYF.

This clonotype was seen more than once but under ten times. The rearrangement uses TRBV11-2 and TRBJ2-7, with D possibly being TRBD2 (7 bases). V lost 0 bases, J lost 6 bases, and 15 bases lay in between. The length of the CDR3 is 15 residues. Germline CDR1 reads SGHAT; CDR2 reads FQNNGV. The CDR3 loop is CASSLEVAGASEQYF. As DNA, the CDR3 is TGTGCCAGCAGCTTAGAGGTGGCGGGGGCGTCCGAGCAGTACTTC.

This clonotype was recorded at least ten times. This rearrangement joins TRBV5-4 to TRBJ2-5; a possible D gene is TRBD1 (6 bases). The CDR3 is 12 amino acids. Trimming cost V 10 bases and J 2 bases, with 12 bases left between them. Germline V gene data show CDR1 as SGHNT and CDR2 as YYREEE (reference sequence). CDR3 sequence (DNA): TGTGCCTCAGGACAGCCTCAAGAGACCCAGTACTTC. This codes for CASGQPQETQYF.

This rearrangement joins TRBV19 to TRBJ2-1; D is ambiguous. The germline CDR1 and CDR2 sequences are LNHDA and SQIVND (reference sequence). This CDR3 region has 19 residues. The V gene lost 10 bases and the J gene lost 7 bases, with 35 bases spanning the gap. CDR3 residues: CATRSRRSESPTSRNEQFF. The CDR3 DNA is TGTGCCACCAGAAGTAGGCGCTCGGAGAGCCCCACCTCCCGAAATGAGCAGTTCTTC.

This clonotype was picked up many times. J is TRBJ2-6 and V is TRBV7-2; unclear D gene. V was clipped by 5 bases and J by 1 base, with 9 bases between them. There are 15 residues in the CDR3. Germline lookup yields CDR1 SGHTA and CDR2 FQGNSA. The CDR3, as DNA: TGTGCCAGCAGCGTTATGGGGTCTGGGGCCAACGTCCTGACTTTC. Translated: CASSVMGSGANVLTF.

The chain is built from TRBV7-3 and TRBJ1-3; D unclear. Looked up from germline, CDR1 is SGHTA and CDR2 is FQGTGA. V was trimmed by 5 bases and J by 2 bases, leaving 16 bases between them. CDR3 length: 16 amino acids. The CDR3: CASSTLAGRAGNTIYF. Written as DNA, the CDR3 is TGTGCCAGCAGCACCCTCGCGGGGAGGGCTGGAAACACCATATATTTT.